A single sample is the source of the 22 T cell receptor beta chains below, sequenced in a study of T cell responses to AZD1222 COVID-19 vaccine. Libraries were prepared by immunoSEQ multiplex PCR; TCRdb keeps only in-frame clonotypes and omits some of them. This sample yields approximately 70,000 clones, of which over 60% are seen a single time; roughly 50% belongs to the top ten. This specimen consisted of peripheral blood, obtained 28 days after the second AZD1222 dose. The receptors derive from an adult who received the AZD1222 COVID-19 vaccine.

The chain carries TRBV3-1 (or the pseudogene TRBV3-2) and TRBJ2-3; unclear D gene. The CDR3 loop spans 14 amino acids. Trimming pared 0 bases from V and 3 bases from J, leaving 7 bases between. The V gene's germline CDR1 is LGHDT and CDR2 YNNKEL (reference sequence). CDR3 loop: CASSQDRRTDTQYF. CDR3 DNA: TGTGCCAGCAGCCAAGACCGCCGAACAGATACGCAGTATTTT.

J is TRBJ2-1 and V is TRBV27, with 7 positions matching TRBD1. The germline V gene encodes CDR1 MNHEY and CDR2 SMNVEV (reference sequence). The CDR3 extends over 14 amino acids. With 4 bases clipped from V and 8 bases from J, the junction kept 8 bases outside the gene matches. CDR3 sequence: CASSSGGFRYEQFF. CDR3 nucleotides: TGTGCCAGCAGTTCAGGGGGATTTCGGTATGAGCAGTTCTTC.

V usage is TRBV28 and J usage is TRBJ2-2; the D gene is possibly TRBD2 (6 bases). V dropped 5 bases and J dropped 6 bases, with 10 bases sitting between them. Germline V gene lookup returns CDR1 MDHEN and CDR2 SYDVKM. The CDR3 runs 13 residues. The CDR3 DNA is TGTGCCAGCAGTCAATGGGACTCCGGGGAGCTGTTTTTT. Its protein product is CASSQWDSGELFF.

This chain uses TRBV28 with TRBJ2-4; possibly TRBD1 for D (9 bases). Germline CDR1 is MDHEN and CDR2 is SYDVKM. CDR3 size: 20 residues. The V gene lost 5 bases and the J gene lost 0 bases, with 26 bases spanning the gap. CDR3 amino acids: CASSPVQGARGVIAKNIQYF. For the CDR3, the DNA is TGTGCCAGCAGTCCCGTACAGGGGGCGCGGGGGGTGATAGCCAAAAACATTCAGTACTTC.

The chain uses TRBV19 and TRBJ1-2; D may be TRBD1 (5 bases). This CDR3 has 15 amino acids. V lost 2 bases and J lost 2, with 12 bases in between. CDR1 is LNHDA and CDR2 is SQIVND in the germline V gene (reference sequence). In DNA form, the CDR3 reads TGTGCCAGTAGTATACAGGGTACGGGGAACTATGGCTACACCTTC. The encoded protein is CASSIQGTGNYGYTF.

This sequence joins TRBV6-2 or TRBV6-3 and TRBJ2-3; 10 bases map to TRBD2. The CDR3 spans 15 residues. V dropped 6 bases and J dropped 9; count of bases not matched to a gene: 12. From germline, CDR1 is MNHEY and CDR2 SVGEGT. CDR3 sequence reads: CASSPGLARAGTQYF. CDR3 bases: TGTGCCAGCAGCCCGGGACTAGCGCGGGCCGGGACGCAGTATTTT.

The chain carries TRBV10-1 and TRBJ2-3; TRBD2 aligns across 7 bases. CDR3 length: 22 amino acids. The germline V gene encodes CDR1 WNHNN and CDR2 SYGVQD (reference sequence). Trimming removed 2 bases from V and 1 base from J; junction bases left unmatched: 24. The CDR3 DNA is TGCGCCAGCAGTGAGGAGAATCGGTCTAGCGGAGACGATTTTATGTGCACAGATACGCAGTATTTT. Its protein product is CASSEENRSSGDDFMCTDTQYF.

This sequence joins TRBV2 and TRBJ2-2; D is tentatively TRBD1 or TRBD2 (5 bases each). This CDR3 contains 15 residues. Trimming took 4 bases from V and 4 from J, leaving 13 bases between them. The germline V gene encodes CDR1 SNHLY and CDR2 FYNNEI. Written as DNA, the CDR3 is TGTGCCAGCAGTGTGTCCAGGGCGGGCACCGGGGAGCTGTTTTTT. Its protein product is CASSVSRAGTGELFF. Complete variable domain (other parts from reference TRBV2 and TRBJ2-2): EPEVTQTPSHQVTQMGQEVILRCVPISNHLYFYWYRQILGQKVEFLVSFYNNEISEKSEIFDDQFSVERPDGSNFTLKIRSTKLEDSAMYFCASSVSRAGTGELFFGEGSRLTVL.

This clone is a singleton in its sample. The V call is TRBV19, the J call TRBJ2-1; D tentatively fits TRBD1 or TRBD2 (5 bases each). The CDR3 sequence is 14 residues long. Trimming stripped 3 bases from V and 10 bases from J, with 16 bases between. Per the germline V gene, CDR1 is LNHDA and CDR2 is SQIVND (reference sequence). The CDR3 DNA is TGTGCCAGTAGTATGATGCTAGCTCAGGGCGAGCAGTTCTTC. It codes for CASSMMLAQGEQFF.

The rearrangement joins TRBV6-5 to TRBJ1-2; a possible D gene is TRBD1 (6 bases). CDR3 length: 14 amino acids. Germline assignment: CDR1 MNHEY and CDR2 SVGAGI. The V end lost 4 bases, the J end lost 5 bases, and 14 bases lay between the germline ends. The CDR3 coding sequence is TGTGCCAGCAGTTCTTTGGACAGAGGTTATGGCTACACCTTC. This encodes CASSSLDRGYGYTF.

CDR3 amino acids: CATSRDLTASYEQYF. DNA of the CDR3: TGTGCCACCAGCAGAGATCTGACGGCTTCCTACGAGCAGTACTTC. This chain joins TRBV15 and TRBJ2-7; D not resolved. V was clipped by 0 bases and J by 1 base, with 10 bases between them. This CDR3 has 15 amino acids. CDR1 LNHNV and CDR2 YYDKDF come from the germline V gene (reference sequence).

The chain carries TRBV19 and TRBJ1-6, with 9 positions matching TRBD1. The trim removed 4 bases at V and 5 bases at J, leaving 6 bases unmatched. The V gene's germline CDR1 is LNHDA and CDR2 SQIVND (reference sequence). The CDR3 consists of 16 residues. The CDR3 sequence: CASSRRRTGDNSPLHF. The CDR3 DNA is TGTGCCAGTAGTAGGCGCCGGACAGGGGATAATTCACCCCTCCACTTT.

The chain is built from TRBV12-3 or TRBV12-4 and TRBJ1-2; no clear D. The V end lost 4 bases, the J end lost 11 bases, and 14 bases lay between the germline ends. The CDR3 loop spans 12 amino acids. The CDR3 coding sequence is TGTGCCAGCAGTTATTGGCAGTCGTTTTACACCTTC. Encoded protein: CASSYWQSFYTF.

V and J are TRBV3-1 (or the pseudogene TRBV3-2) and TRBJ2-7; D possibly corresponds to TRBD1 (5 bases). This CDR3 region has 14 residues. The germline V and J ends were trimmed by 4 bases and 0 bases, with 10 bases remaining between them. Germline V gene data show CDR1 as LGHDT and CDR2 as YNNKEL (reference sequence). CDR3 nucleotide sequence: TGTGCCAGCAGCCGGGGCGGTAGCTCCTACGAGCAGTACTTC. This codes for CASSRGGSSYEQYF.

This clone was counted between two and nine times. The chain links TRBV6-5 to TRBJ1-4; no clear D. The CDR3 loop spans 11 amino acids. Trimming removed 6 bases at V and 10 bases at J, with 9 bases between. Germline CDR1 is MNHEY and CDR2 is SVGAGI. CDR3 in DNA: TGTGCCAGCAGAGATGGTGGAAAACTGTTTTTT. Protein product: CASRDGGKLFF.

The chain recombines TRBV15 with TRBJ1-1, with D maybe TRBD1 (6 bases). Trimming removed 0 bases at V and 7 bases at J, with 12 bases between. This CDR3 is built from 14 residues. The germline CDR1 and CDR2 sequences are LNHNV and YYDKDF (reference sequence). Written as DNA, the CDR3 is TGTGCCACCAGCAGAGATCGGGGGGCACGTGAAGCTTTCTTT. It is translated as CATSRDRGAREAFF.

The V gene is TRBV27, the J gene TRBJ1-2, with 7 bases aligning to TRBD1. V dropped 7 bases and J dropped 7; count of bases not matched to a gene: 15. This CDR3 has 15 residues. Germline CDR1 reads MNHEY; CDR2 reads SMNVEV (reference sequence). CDR3 protein: CASTPTGRGLGGYTF. The CDR3 DNA follows: TGTGCCAGCACCCCGACAGGGAGAGGATTAGGTGGCTACACCTTC.

CDR3 coding DNA: TGCGCCAGCAGCGCCCTACCCTACGAGCAGTACTTC. Translating gives CASSALPYEQYF. The chain couples TRBV5-1 to TRBJ2-7; no definite D call. This CDR3 spans 12 amino acids. V was trimmed by 4 bases and J by 2 bases, leaving 7 bases between them. Looked up from germline, CDR1 is SGHRS and CDR2 is YFSETQ.

The chain uses TRBV3-1 (or the pseudogene TRBV3-2) and TRBJ1-5, with no clear D. Germline loops: CDR1 LGHDT, CDR2 YNNKEL (reference sequence). The CDR3 length is 14 residues. V was cut by 0 bases and J by 6 bases, with 9 bases left in between. In nucleotides, the CDR3 is TGTGCCAGCAGCCAAGATCTAGGCCCTCAGCCCCAGCATTTT. Protein: CASSQDLGPQPQHF.

The chain carries TRBV7-2 and TRBJ2-5; 15 bases are shared with TRBD2. The ends lost 0 bases at V and 2 bases at J; junction bases unmatched: 1. This CDR3 comprises 17 residues. Germline V CDR1 and CDR2: SGHTA, FQGNSA. DNA for the CDR3: TGTGCCAGCAGCTTAGCCGGACTAGCGGGAGGGCAAGAGACCCAGTACTTC. Amino acids: CASSLAGLAGGQETQYF.

This sequence joins TRBV6-6 and TRBJ2-7; the match to TRBD2 covers 14 bases. Germline lookup yields CDR1 MNHNY and CDR2 SVGAGI (reference sequence). CDR3 length: 15 residues. With V trimmed by 5 bases and J by 4 bases, 4 bases remained unmatched. The CDR3 loop is CASSTGTSGSYEQYF. The CDR3 nucleotides are TGTGCCAGCAGTACAGGGACTAGCGGGAGTTACGAGCAGTACTTC.

CDR3: CAFIRWTRAKMNTEAFF. CDR3 nucleotides: TGTGCCTTCATACGGTGGACTCGAGCTAAGATGAACACTGAAGCTTTCTTT. V gene TRBV7-9 combines with J gene TRBJ1-1; no reliable D call. The CDR3 sequence is 17 residues long. The V end was cut by 11 bases, the J end by 0 bases, with 25 bases between. Germline values: CDR1 SEHNR, CDR2 FQNEAQ (reference sequence).